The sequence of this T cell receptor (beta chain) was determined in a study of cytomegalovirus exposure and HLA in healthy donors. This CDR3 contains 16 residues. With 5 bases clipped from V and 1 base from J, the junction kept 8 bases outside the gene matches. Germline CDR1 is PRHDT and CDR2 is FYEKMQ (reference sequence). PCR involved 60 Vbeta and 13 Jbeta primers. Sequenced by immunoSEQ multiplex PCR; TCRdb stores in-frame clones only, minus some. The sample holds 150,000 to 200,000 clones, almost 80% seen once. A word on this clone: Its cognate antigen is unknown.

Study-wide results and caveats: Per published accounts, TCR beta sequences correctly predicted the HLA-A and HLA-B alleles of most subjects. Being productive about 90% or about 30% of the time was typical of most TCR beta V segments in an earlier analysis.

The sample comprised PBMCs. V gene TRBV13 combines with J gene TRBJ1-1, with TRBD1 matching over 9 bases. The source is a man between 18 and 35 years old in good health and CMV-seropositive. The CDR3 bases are TGTGCCAGCAGCGAGCCGACAGGGGGGCCGAACACTGAAGCTTTCTTT. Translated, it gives CASSEPTGGPNTEAFF.